This T cell receptor beta chain was identified during a study of identical twins. Points on this clonotype: Antigen unknown.

cDNA molecules carried unique molecular identifiers, and template switching added a universal primer site. TCRdb ran MiXCR on the 5' RACE reads and lists one entry per CDR3 protein. This table holds 350,000 to 500,000 distinct CDR3 sequences, approximately 17% found once. V gave up 0 bases and J gave up 8 bases; unmatched junction bases: 14. Per the germline V gene, CDR1 is DFQATT and CDR2 is SNEGSKA (reference sequence). The CDR3 consists of 18 residues. Whole-study findings and limits: Fewer insertions characterized abundant cord blood beta clonotypes, whereas memory repertoires showed none. Out-of-frame sharing of TCR alpha in monozygotic twins was underestimated by models.

The receptor's source is a man aged 50 to 60 in good health. The sequencing sample was made of naive T cells sorted from blood. This chain connects TRBV20-1 to TRBJ2-1; TRBD2 matches 12 bases. The CDR3 bases are TGCAGTGCTAGAGATAGTGGGCTAGCGGGAGGGAGTCCCCATGAGCAGTTCTTC. Residues: CSARDSGLAGGSPHEQFF.